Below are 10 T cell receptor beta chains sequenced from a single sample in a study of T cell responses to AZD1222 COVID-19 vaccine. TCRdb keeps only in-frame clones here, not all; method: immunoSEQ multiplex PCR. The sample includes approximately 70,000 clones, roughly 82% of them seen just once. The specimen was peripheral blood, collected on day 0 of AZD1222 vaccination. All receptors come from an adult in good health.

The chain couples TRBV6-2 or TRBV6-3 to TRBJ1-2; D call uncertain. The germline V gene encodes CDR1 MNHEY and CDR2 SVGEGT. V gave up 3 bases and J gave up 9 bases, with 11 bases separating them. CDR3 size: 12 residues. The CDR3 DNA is TGTGCCAGCAGTTATTCCCAGGCTCGCTACACCTTC. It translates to CASSYSQARYTF.

CDR3 nucleotides: TGTGCCAGCAGCTTGTCGGGGGGAAATGAGCAGTTCTTC. Translated, it gives CASSLSGGNEQFF. The rearrangement links TRBV5-4 to TRBJ2-1; TRBD2 matches 7 bases. The V gene's germline CDR1 is SGHNT and CDR2 YYREEE (reference sequence). The CDR3 length is 13 residues. V shed 1 base, J shed 7 bases, and the junction held 2 bases outside the gene matches.

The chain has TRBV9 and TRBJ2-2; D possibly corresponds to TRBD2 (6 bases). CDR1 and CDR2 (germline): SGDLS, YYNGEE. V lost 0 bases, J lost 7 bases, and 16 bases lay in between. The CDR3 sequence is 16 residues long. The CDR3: CASSVEGGRRGGELFF. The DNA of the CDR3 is TGTGCCAGCAGCGTAGAGGGAGGCCGTAGGGGCGGGGAGCTGTTTTTT.

The CDR3 sequence is CAWSGAGQGRRGYTF. The CDR3 bases are TGTGCCTGGAGCGGGGCGGGGCAGGGAAGGAGGGGCTACACCTTC. V usage is TRBV30 and J usage is TRBJ1-2; weak D call: TRBD1 (5 bases). CDR3 length: 15 residues. V was clipped by 3 bases and J by 8 bases, with 22 bases between them. Germline V CDR1 and CDR2: GTSNPN, SVGIG (reference sequence).

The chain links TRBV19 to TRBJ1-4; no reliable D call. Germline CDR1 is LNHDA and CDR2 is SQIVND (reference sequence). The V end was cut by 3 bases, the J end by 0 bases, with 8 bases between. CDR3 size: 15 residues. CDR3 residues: CASSMGGATNEKLFF. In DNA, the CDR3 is TGTGCCAGTAGTATGGGCGGGGCAACTAATGAAAAACTGTTTTTT.

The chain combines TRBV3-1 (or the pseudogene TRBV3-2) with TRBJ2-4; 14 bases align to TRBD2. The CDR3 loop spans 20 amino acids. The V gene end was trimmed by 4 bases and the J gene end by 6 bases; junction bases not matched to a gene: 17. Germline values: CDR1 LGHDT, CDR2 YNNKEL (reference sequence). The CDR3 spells CASSRTSGGPGYFSGNIQYF. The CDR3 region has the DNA TGTGCCAGCAGCCGGACTAGCGGGGGGCCCGGATACTTCTCCGGAAACATTCAGTACTTC.

CDR3 sequence (DNA): TGTGCCAGCAGTTTGTTCGGGGAGCAGTACTTC. Residues: CASSLFGEQYF. The chain joins TRBV12-3 or TRBV12-4 to TRBJ2-7, with D hard to call. Trimming stripped 3 bases from V and 7 bases from J, with 7 bases between. This CDR3 region has 11 residues.

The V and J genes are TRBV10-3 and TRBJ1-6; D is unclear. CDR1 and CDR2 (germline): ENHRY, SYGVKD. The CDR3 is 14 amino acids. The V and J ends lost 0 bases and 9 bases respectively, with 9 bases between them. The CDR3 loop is CAISESGRISPLHF. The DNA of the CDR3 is TGTGCCATCAGTGAGTCAGGGCGCATTTCACCCCTCCACTTT.

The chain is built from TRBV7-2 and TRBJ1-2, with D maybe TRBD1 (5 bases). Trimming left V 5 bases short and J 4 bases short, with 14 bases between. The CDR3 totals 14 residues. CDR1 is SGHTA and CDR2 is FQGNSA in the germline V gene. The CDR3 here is CASSGGGTLYGYTF. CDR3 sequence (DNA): TGTGCCAGCAGCGGGGGGGGGACCCTCTATGGCTACACCTTC.

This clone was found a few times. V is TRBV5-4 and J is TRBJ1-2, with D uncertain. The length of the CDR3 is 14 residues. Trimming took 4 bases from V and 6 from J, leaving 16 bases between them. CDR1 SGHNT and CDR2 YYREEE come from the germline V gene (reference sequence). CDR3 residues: CASSGLGLRDGYTF. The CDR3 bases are TGTGCCAGCAGCGGGCTCGGGTTGAGGGATGGCTACACCTTC.